These 23 T cell receptor beta chains share one sample of origin, sequenced in a study of naive and memory T cell subsets. TCR cDNA received a 3' ligated oligonucleotide that carried a UMI. Four PCR rounds used nested alpha and beta constant region primers plus the SP2 primer. MiXCR was run by TCRdb on the 5' RACE reads, yielding one entry per CDR3 protein. This sample yields approximately 58,000 distinct CDR3 sequences, of which approximately 7.2% are seen a single time; 8.5% to 10% belongs to the top ten. Receptor source: a male donor in good health.

This clonotype has ten or more counts. This rearrangement joins TRBV13 to TRBJ2-3; TRBD2 matches at 7 bases. Germline values: CDR1 PRHDT, CDR2 FYEKMQ (reference sequence). The CDR3 has 15 amino acids. The trim removed 6 bases at V and 2 bases at J, leaving 8 bases unmatched. The CDR3 region is CASRPLAASTDTQYF. For the CDR3, the DNA is TGTGCCAGCAGACCCCTAGCGGCGTCCACAGATACGCAGTATTTT. The complete variable domain, with remaining parts taken from reference TRBV13 and TRBJ2-3, reads AAGVIQSPRHLIKEKRETATLKCYPIPRHDTVYWYQQGPGQDPQFLISFYEKMQSDKGSIPDRFSAQQFSDYHSELNMSSLELGDSALYFCASRPLAASTDTQYFGPGTRLTVL.

The rearrangement uses TRBV11-2 and TRBJ2-7; D not certain. There are 12 residues in the CDR3. Germline V gene data show CDR1 as SGHAT and CDR2 as FQNNGV. V dropped 1 base and J dropped 6 bases, with 7 bases sitting between them. The CDR3 protein is CASSLVLFEQYF. The CDR3 coding sequence is TGTGCCAGCAGCTTAGTTTTGTTCGAGCAGTACTTC.

A few counts support this clonotype. The J gene is TRBJ2-3, the V gene TRBV5-6; tentatively, D is TRBD1 (5 bases). The CDR3 spans 16 residues. The V end was cut by 2 bases, the J end by 0 bases, with 13 bases between. The germline CDR1 and CDR2 sequences are SGHDT and YYEEEE. The CDR3 DNA sequence: TGTGCCAGCAGCTTCTGGGTGAGACAGAGCACAGATACGCAGTATTTT. Its protein is CASSFWVRQSTDTQYF.

This clonotype was seen many times. This rearrangement joins TRBV4-2 to TRBJ2-5; D is unclear. This CDR3 has 13 amino acids. Trimming pared 1 base from V and 2 bases from J, leaving 5 bases between. CDR1 is LGHNA, CDR2 YNFKEQ, per germline. Here the CDR3 reads CASSQASQETQYF. The CDR3, as DNA: TGTGCCAGCAGCCAAGCGTCGCAAGAGACCCAGTACTTC.

This clonotype was detected many times. CDR3 sequence reads: CASSPSPKGRQPQHF. CDR3 DNA sequence: TGTGCCAGCAGCCCCTCTCCGAAGGGACGACAGCCCCAGCATTTT. J is TRBJ1-5 and V is TRBV21-1. TRBV21-1 is a listed pseudogene. This CDR3 region has 15 residues.

This clonotype was observed a few times. The rearrangement joins TRBV7-9 to TRBJ2-7; D remains unclear. Looked up from germline, CDR1 is SEHNR and CDR2 is FQNEAQ (reference sequence). The CDR3 loop spans 15 amino acids. Deletions cut 2 bases from V and 4 bases from J, with 15 bases between. As DNA, the CDR3 is TGTGCCAGCAGCTTATGGATGGGTAAATCATACGAGCAGTACTTC. Translation gives CASSLWMGKSYEQYF.

This clonotype was detected many times. V gene TRBV2 combines with J gene TRBJ2-1; 7 nucleotides agree with TRBD2. The germline gives CDR1 SNHLY, CDR2 FYNNEI. This CDR3 is built from 14 residues. Unmatched junction bases numbered 5, after V lost 5 bases and J lost 4 bases. In DNA form, the CDR3 reads TGTGCCAGCAGTCCCGGGAGGACATACAATGAGCAGTTCTTC. Amino acids: CASSPGRTYNEQFF.

This clonotype was observed a handful of times. The V call is TRBV19, the J call TRBJ1-2; 8 bases fit TRBD1. This CDR3 is built from 14 residues. Germline values: CDR1 LNHDA, CDR2 SQIVND (reference sequence). Trimming cost V 7 bases and J 4 bases; bases outside gene matches: 8. CDR3 sequence reads: CASTTGGDGYGYTF. The CDR3 bases are TGTGCCAGTACCACAGGGGGGGACGGCTATGGCTACACCTTC.

This clonotype showed up just a few times. The chain couples TRBV20-1 to TRBJ1-5; possibly TRBD1 for D (5 bases). CDR3 length: 15 amino acids. Germline V gene lookup returns CDR1 DFQATT and CDR2 SNEGSKA (reference sequence). The V end lost 3 bases, the J end lost 3 bases, and 15 bases lay between the germline ends. The CDR3 protein is CSASESGTDNQPQHF. The CDR3 DNA follows: TGCAGTGCTAGCGAGTCGGGGACCGACAATCAGCCCCAGCATTTT.

This rearrangement joins TRBV9 to TRBJ2-5, with TRBD2 matching 9 bases. The CDR3 length is 16 residues. J was trimmed by 5 bases and V by 0 bases; bases with no gene match: 8. Germline assignment: CDR1 SGDLS and CDR2 YYNGEE. The CDR3 coding sequence is TGTGCCAGCAGCGTAGGTGGCGGGAGGGCCGGGGAGACCCAGTACTTC. As protein: CASSVGGGRAGETQYF.

This clonotype has ten or more counts. V is TRBV27 and J is TRBJ2-7, with D tentatively TRBD1 or TRBD2 (5 bases each). This CDR3 is 12 amino acids long. Trimming took off 5 bases at V and 3 bases at J, with 8 bases between the two ends. Germline V gives CDR1 MNHEY, CDR2 SMNVEV (reference sequence). The CDR3 sequence: CASSNGGYEQYF. The DNA for the CDR3 is TGTGCCAGCAGTAATGGGGGCTACGAGCAGTACTTC.

This clonotype was recorded many times. The chain recombines TRBV27 with TRBJ2-3; 10 nucleotides line up with TRBD2. CDR1 and CDR2 from the germline V gene are MNHEY and SMNVEV (reference sequence). Trimming cost V 5 bases and J 0 bases; bases outside gene matches: 5. The CDR3 spans 16 residues. This CDR3 is CASSPGLAESTDTQYF. The DNA of the CDR3 is TGTGCCAGCAGTCCCGGACTAGCGGAGAGCACAGATACGCAGTATTTT.

This clonotype came up many times. The chain carries TRBV19 and TRBJ2-1, with D unclear. This CDR3 has 15 residues. Germline V gene sequence: CDR1 LNHDA, CDR2 SQIVND (reference sequence). The germline V and J ends were trimmed by 3 bases and 0 bases, with 9 bases remaining between them. CDR3 in amino acids: CASSINYHSYNEQFF. The CDR3 nucleotides are TGTGCCAGTAGTATCAACTACCACTCCTACAATGAGCAGTTCTTC.

This clonotype has more than one count but fewer than ten. V and J are TRBV2 and TRBJ2-3; D perhaps matches TRBD2 (5 bases). CDR1 SNHLY and CDR2 FYNNEI come from the germline V gene. The germline V and J ends were trimmed by 3 bases and 3 bases, with 13 bases remaining between them. The CDR3 is 15 residues long. CDR3 nucleotide sequence: TGTGCCAGCAGTGAGGAGGCTAGTCAAACAGATACGCAGTATTTT. Its protein is CASSEEASQTDTQYF.

This clonotype is medium-sized (0.01 to 0.1%) in the sample. The J gene is TRBJ1-4, the V gene TRBV3-1, with D possibly being TRBD1 (5 bases). The CDR3 has 17 residues. Germline CDR1 reads LGHDT; CDR2 reads YNNKEL (reference sequence). The germline V and J ends were trimmed by 0 bases and 4 bases, with 15 bases remaining between them. The CDR3, as DNA: TGTGCCAGCAGCCAAGAAGGAGTGGGGCGCGGTAATGAAAAACTGTTTTTT. Translating gives CASSQEGVGRGNEKLFF.

The V gene is TRBV6-4, the J gene TRBJ2-1; 10 nucleotides match TRBD2. CDR3 size: 16 residues. Germline V gene data show CDR1 as MRHNA and CDR2 as SNTAGT. V was pared by 0 bases and J by 8 bases, with 7 bases of the junction left unmatched. CDR3 DNA sequence: TGTGCCAGCAGTGACTCAGGTCTAGCGGGGGTCTATGAGCAGTTCTTC. It encodes CASSDSGLAGVYEQFF.

This clonotype was counted a few times. CDR3 sequence reads: CSARDLGAGAKNIQYF. The CDR3 DNA follows: TGCAGTGCTAGAGATTTGGGGGCTGGGGCCAAAAACATTCAGTACTTC. V and J are TRBV20-1 and TRBJ2-4, with a tentative D call TRBD1 (6 bases). This CDR3 contains 16 residues. Trimming took off 0 bases at V and 1 base at J, with 13 bases between the two ends. Germline V CDR1 and CDR2: DFQATT, SNEGSKA (reference sequence).

This clonotype was seen many times. Here the CDR3 DNA reads TGCAGCGTTGAAGACCGACTGGAGGGGTCCAATGAGCAGTTCTTC. Protein: CSVEDRLEGSNEQFF. This chain uses TRBV29-1 with TRBJ2-1; possibly TRBD2 for D (6 bases). The CDR3 runs 15 residues. V lost 0 bases and J 6 bases, leaving 15 bases between the germline ends. Germline V gene sequence: CDR1 SQVTM, CDR2 ANQGSEA.

The chain employs TRBV12-3 or TRBV12-4 and TRBJ2-1; 9 nucleotides line up with TRBD2. Trimming took 1 base from V and 4 from J; bases not matched to a gene: 2. The CDR3 totals 15 residues. Here the CDR3 DNA reads TGTGCCAGCAGTTTAGTGACTAGCGGATACAATGAGCAGTTCTTC. Protein product: CASSLVTSGYNEQFF.

This clonotype was observed a handful of times. The chain has TRBV6-1 and TRBJ1-4, with 9 bases aligning to TRBD1. This CDR3 is 16 amino acids long. Germline V gene data show CDR1 as MNHNS and CDR2 as SASEGT. The V gene end was trimmed by 1 base and the J gene end by 6 bases; junction bases not matched to a gene: 6. CDR3 region: CASSEGTGAGYEKLFF. In DNA, the CDR3 is TGTGCCAGCAGTGAAGGGACAGGGGCAGGGTATGAAAAACTGTTTTTT.

This clonotype was seen at least ten times. This chain connects TRBV13 to TRBJ1-6; TRBD1 matches at 9 bases. Germline V gives CDR1 PRHDT, CDR2 FYEKMQ (reference sequence). The trim removed 4 bases at V and 7 bases at J, leaving 2 bases unmatched. The CDR3 contains 14 residues. CDR3 in DNA: TGTGCCAGCAGCTCCGGGACAGGGAATTCACCCCTCCACTTT. This codes for CASSSGTGNSPLHF.

CDR3 sequence reads: CASSQGGSSYNEQFF. In nucleotides, the CDR3 is TGTGCCAGCAGCCAGGGGGGGAGCTCCTACAATGAGCAGTTCTTC. This sequence joins TRBV7-9 and TRBJ2-1; the D call may be TRBD1 or TRBD2 (7 bases each). The ends were cut back, 5 bases at V and 0 bases at J, with 11 bases in the middle. The CDR3 loop spans 15 amino acids. Per germline, CDR1 SEHNR and CDR2 FQNEAQ (reference sequence).

This clonotype was counted many times. The V and J genes are TRBV3-1 and TRBJ1-4; D unclear. CDR3 length: 14 residues. V was shortened by 7 bases and J by 8 bases, with 17 bases between the two germline ends. CDR1 and CDR2 (germline): LGHDT, YNNKEL (reference sequence). CDR3: CASTRNGVGEKLFF. CDR3 nucleotide sequence: TGTGCCAGCACCCGGAACGGGGTAGGGGAAAAACTGTTTTTT.